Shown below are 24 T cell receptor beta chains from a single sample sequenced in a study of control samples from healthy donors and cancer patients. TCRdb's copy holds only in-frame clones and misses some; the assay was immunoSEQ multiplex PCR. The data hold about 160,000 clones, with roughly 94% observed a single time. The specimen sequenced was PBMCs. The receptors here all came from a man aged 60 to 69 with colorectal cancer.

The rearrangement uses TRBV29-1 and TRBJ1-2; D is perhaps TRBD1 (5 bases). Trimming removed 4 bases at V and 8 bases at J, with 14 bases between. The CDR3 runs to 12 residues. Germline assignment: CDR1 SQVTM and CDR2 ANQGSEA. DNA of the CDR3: TGCAGCGTTGTCGGTGGGGCTGGGGGCTACACCTTC. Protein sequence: CSVVGGAGGYTF.

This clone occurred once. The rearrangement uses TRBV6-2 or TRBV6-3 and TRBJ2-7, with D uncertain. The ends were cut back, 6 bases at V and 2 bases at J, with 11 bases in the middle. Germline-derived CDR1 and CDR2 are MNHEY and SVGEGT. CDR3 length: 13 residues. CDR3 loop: CASSPADAYEQYF. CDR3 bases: TGTGCCAGCAGCCCCGCGGATGCCTACGAGCAGTACTTC.

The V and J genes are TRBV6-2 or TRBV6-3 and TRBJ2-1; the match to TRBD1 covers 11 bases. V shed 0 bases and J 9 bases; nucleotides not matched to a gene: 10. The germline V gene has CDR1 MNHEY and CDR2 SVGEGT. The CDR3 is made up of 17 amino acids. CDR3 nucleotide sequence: TGTGCCAGCAGTTACTCGAGCGGGACAGGGGGATTTGGTGAGCAGTTCTTC. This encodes CASSYSSGTGGFGEQFF.

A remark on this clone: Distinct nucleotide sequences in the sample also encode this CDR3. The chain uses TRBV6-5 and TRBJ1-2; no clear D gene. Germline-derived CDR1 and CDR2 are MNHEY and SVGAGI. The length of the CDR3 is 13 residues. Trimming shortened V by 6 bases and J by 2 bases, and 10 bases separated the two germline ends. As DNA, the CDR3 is TGTGCCAGCAGAGATGACGGAAACTATGGCTACACCTTC. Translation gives CASRDDGNYGYTF.

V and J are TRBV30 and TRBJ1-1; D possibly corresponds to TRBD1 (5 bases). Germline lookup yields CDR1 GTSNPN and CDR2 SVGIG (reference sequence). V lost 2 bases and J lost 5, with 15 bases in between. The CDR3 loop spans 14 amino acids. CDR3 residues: CAWSRGLGGTEAFF. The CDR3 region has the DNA TGTGCCTGGAGTCGGGGGTTAGGAGGAACTGAAGCTTTCTTT.

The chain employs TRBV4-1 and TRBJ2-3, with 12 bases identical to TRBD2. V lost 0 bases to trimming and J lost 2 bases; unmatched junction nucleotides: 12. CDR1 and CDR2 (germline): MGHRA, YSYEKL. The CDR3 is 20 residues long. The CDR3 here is CASSQDTTSGGPITTDTQYF. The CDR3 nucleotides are TGCGCCAGCAGCCAAGATACGACTAGCGGGGGCCCTATTACCACAGATACGCAGTATTTT.

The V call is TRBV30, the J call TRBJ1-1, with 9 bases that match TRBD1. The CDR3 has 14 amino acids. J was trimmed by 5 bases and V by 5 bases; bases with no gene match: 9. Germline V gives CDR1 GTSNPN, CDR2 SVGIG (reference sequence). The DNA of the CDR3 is TGTGCCTGGGGTGGACAGGGGCGGAGGACTGAAGCTTTCTTT. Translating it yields CAWGGQGRRTEAFF.

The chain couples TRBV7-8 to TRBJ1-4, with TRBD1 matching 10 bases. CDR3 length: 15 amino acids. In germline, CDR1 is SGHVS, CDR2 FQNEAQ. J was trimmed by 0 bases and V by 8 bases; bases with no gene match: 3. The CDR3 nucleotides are TGTGCCAGCCGCGGACAGGGGGCAACTAATGAAAAACTGTTTTTT. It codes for CASRGQGATNEKLFF.

CDR3 sequence reads: CAISDRGNPDTQYF. The CDR3, as DNA: TGTGCCATCAGTGATAGGGGGAACCCAGATACGCAGTATTTT. The rearrangement joins TRBV10-3 to TRBJ2-3, with D maybe TRBD1 (6 bases). The germline V gene has CDR1 ENHRY and CDR2 SYGVKD. This CDR3 is built from 14 residues. V lost 3 bases, J lost 4 bases, and 11 bases lay in between.

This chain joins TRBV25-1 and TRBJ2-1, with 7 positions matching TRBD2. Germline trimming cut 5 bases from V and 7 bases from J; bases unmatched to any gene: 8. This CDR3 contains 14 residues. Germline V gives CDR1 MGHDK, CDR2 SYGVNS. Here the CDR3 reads CASSPGPGGNEQFF. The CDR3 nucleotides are TGTGCCAGCAGTCCGGGCCCCGGGGGGAATGAGCAGTTCTTC.

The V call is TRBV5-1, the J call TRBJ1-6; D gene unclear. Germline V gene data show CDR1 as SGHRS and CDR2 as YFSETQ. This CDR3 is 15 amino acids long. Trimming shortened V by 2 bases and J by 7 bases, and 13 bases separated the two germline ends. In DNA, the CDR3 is TGCGCCAGCAGCTTTCGGCAGCAAGTAAATTCACCCCTCCACTTT. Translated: CASSFRQQVNSPLHF.

The CDR3 region is CASSPDRAGIYNEQFF. DNA for the CDR3: TGTGCCAGCTCACCGGACAGGGCGGGGATTTACAATGAGCAGTTCTTC. The rearrangement links TRBV18 to TRBJ2-1, with 8 bases matching TRBD1. Germline values: CDR1 KGHSH, CDR2 LQKENI. CDR3 length equals 16 residues. The trim removed 3 bases at V and 4 bases at J, leaving 8 bases unmatched.

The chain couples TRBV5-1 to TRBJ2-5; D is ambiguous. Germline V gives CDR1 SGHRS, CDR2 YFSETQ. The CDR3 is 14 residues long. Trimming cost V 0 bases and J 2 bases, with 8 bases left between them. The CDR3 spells CASSLVGWQETQYF. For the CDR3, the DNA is TGCGCCAGCAGCTTGGTGGGGTGGCAAGAGACCCAGTACTTC.

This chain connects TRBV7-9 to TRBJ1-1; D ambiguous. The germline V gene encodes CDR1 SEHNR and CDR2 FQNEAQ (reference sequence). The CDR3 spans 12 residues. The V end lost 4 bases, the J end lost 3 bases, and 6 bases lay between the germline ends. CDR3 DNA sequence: TGTGCCAGCAGCTACCGGGACACTGAAGCTTTCTTT. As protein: CASSYRDTEAFF.

The chain's CDR3 is CASRPGQGFYYGYTF. The CDR3 DNA is TGTGCCAGCAGACCGGGACAGGGCTTTTACTATGGCTACACCTTC. The chain couples TRBV27 to TRBJ1-2, with 9 bases that match TRBD1. Germline CDR1 is MNHEY and CDR2 is SMNVEV (reference sequence). The CDR3 is 15 amino acids. J gave up 3 bases and V 6 bases, and 8 bases lay outside the gene matches.

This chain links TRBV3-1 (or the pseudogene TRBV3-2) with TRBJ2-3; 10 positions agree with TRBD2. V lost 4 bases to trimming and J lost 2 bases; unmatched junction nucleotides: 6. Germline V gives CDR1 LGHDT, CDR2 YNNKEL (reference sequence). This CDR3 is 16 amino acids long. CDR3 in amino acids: CASSPGTSEATDTQYF. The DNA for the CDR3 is TGTGCCAGCAGCCCAGGGACTAGCGAGGCCACAGATACGCAGTATTTT.

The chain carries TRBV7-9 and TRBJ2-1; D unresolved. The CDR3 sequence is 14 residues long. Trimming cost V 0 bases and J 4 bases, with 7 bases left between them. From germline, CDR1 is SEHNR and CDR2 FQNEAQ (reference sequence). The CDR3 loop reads CASSLAASYNEQFF. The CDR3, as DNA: TGTGCCAGCAGCTTAGCGGCGTCATACAATGAGCAGTTCTTC.

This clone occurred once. As DNA, the CDR3 is TGTGCCAGCAGTTCTTGGGACAGCAATCAAGAGACCCAGTACTTC. Translation: CASSSWDSNQETQYF. This chain connects TRBV27 to TRBJ2-5, with TRBD1 identical over 7 bases. J lost 2 bases, V lost 4 bases, and 7 bases had no gene match. The CDR3 length is 15 residues. Germline assignment: CDR1 MNHEY and CDR2 SMNVEV (reference sequence).

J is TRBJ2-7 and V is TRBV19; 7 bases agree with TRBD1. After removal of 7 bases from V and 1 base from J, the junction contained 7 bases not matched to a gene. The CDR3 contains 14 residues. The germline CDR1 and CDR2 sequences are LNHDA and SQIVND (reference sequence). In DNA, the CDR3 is TGTGCCAGTACCAAGGGGGCTGATTCCTACGAGCAGTACTTC. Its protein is CASTKGADSYEQYF.

CDR3 protein: CASSPLRGTEAFF. The CDR3 DNA reads as TGTGCCAGCAGCCCCCTTAGGGGGACTGAAGCTTTCTTT. This chain connects TRBV3-1 (or the pseudogene TRBV3-2) to TRBJ1-1; TRBD1 is a possible D gene (6 bases). The CDR3 extends over 13 amino acids. Germline V lookup: CDR1 LGHDT, CDR2 YNNKEL (reference sequence). V lost 4 bases and J 5 bases, leaving 11 bases between the germline ends.

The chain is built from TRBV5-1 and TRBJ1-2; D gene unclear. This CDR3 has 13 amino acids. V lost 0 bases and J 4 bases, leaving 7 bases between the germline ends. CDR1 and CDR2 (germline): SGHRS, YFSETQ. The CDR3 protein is CASSLGQIYGYTF. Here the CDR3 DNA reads TGCGCCAGCAGCTTGGGCCAGATCTATGGCTACACCTTC.

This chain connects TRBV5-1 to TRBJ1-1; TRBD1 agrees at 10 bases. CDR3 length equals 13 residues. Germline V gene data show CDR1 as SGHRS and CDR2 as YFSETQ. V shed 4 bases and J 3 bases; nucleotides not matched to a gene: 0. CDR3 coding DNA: TGCGCCAGCAGCGGACAGGGGGACACTGAAGCTTTCTTT. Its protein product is CASSGQGDTEAFF.

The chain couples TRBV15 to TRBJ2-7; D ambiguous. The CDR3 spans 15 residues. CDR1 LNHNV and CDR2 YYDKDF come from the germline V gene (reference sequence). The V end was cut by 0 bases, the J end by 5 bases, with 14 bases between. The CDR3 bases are TGTGCCACCAGCAGAGATCTAGGTCCGATGAACGAGCAGTACTTC. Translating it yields CATSRDLGPMNEQYF.

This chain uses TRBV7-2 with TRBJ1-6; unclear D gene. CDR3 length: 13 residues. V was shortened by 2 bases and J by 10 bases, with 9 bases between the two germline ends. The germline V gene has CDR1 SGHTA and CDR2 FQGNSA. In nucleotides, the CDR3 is TGTGCCAGCAGCTTATCGGCGAACTCACCCCTCCACTTT. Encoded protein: CASSLSANSPLHF.